This T cell receptor (beta chain) derives from a study of shared clonotypes between healthy human individuals. Assay used: immunoSEQ multiplex PCR; TCRdb lists only in-frame clones, some missing. The data contain 300,000 to 400,000 clones, over 75% of them seen just once; the ten biggest clones take up 15% to 20%. CDR3 length: 18 residues. Germline V CDR1 and CDR2: SEHNR, FQNEAQ (reference sequence). V shed 3 bases and J shed 3 bases, with 24 bases lying between them. The source material was memory CD8+ T cells sorted from blood. The subset: CD45RO+ cells pooled with CCR7-negative TemRA cells. The sequence was obtained from a man younger than 35 in good health. This rearrangement joins TRBV7-9 to TRBJ2-7, with D tentatively TRBD1 (6 bases). DNA of the CDR3: TGTGCCAGCAGCTTCAGTTTTGGGAAGAGGACAGATTACTACGAGCAGTACTTC. This translates into CASSFSFGKRTDYYEQYF.